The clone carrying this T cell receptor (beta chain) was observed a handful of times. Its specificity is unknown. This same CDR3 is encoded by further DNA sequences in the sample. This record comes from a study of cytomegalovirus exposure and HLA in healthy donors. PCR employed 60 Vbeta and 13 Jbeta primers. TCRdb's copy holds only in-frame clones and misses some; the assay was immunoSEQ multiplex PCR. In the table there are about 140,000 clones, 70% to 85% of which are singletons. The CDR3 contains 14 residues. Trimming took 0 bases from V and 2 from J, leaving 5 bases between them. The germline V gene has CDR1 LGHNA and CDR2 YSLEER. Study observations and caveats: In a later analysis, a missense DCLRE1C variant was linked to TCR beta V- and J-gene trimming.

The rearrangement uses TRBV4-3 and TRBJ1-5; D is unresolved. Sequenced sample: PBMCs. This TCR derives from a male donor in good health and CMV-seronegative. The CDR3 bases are TGCGCCAGCAGCCAAGATTTAGGCAATCAGCCCCAGCATTTT. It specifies CASSQDLGNQPQHF.